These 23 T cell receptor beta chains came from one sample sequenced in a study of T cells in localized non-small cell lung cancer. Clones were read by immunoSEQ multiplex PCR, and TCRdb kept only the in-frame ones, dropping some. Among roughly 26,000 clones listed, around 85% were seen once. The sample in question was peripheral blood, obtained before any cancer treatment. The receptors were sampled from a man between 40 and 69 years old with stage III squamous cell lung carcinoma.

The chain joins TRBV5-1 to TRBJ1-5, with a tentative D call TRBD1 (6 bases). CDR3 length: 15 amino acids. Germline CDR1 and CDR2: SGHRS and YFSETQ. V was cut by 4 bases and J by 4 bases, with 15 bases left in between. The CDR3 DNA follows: TGCGCCAGCAGCCCCTCGGGGGGCCGGAATCAGCCCCAGCATTTT. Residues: CASSPSGGRNQPQHF.

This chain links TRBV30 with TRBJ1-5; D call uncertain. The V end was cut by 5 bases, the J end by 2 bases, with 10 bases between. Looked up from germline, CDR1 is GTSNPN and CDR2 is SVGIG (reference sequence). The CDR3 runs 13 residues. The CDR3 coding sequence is TGTGCCTGGGCGGGGAAAGGCAATCAGCCCCAGCATTTT. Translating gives CAWAGKGNQPQHF.

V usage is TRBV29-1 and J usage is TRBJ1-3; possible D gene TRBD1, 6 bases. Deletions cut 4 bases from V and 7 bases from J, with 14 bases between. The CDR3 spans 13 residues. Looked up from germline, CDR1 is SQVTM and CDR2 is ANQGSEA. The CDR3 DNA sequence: TGCAGCGTTGGGGCAGGGGCAAGGAACACCATATATTTT. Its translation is CSVGAGARNTIYF.

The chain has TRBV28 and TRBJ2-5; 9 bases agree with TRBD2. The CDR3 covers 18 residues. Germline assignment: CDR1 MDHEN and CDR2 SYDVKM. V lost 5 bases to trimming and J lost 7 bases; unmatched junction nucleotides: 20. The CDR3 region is CASSPHGAGGGLRWTQYF. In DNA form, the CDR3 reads TGTGCCAGCAGTCCTCACGGGGCGGGAGGGGGCTTACGTTGGACCCAGTACTTC.

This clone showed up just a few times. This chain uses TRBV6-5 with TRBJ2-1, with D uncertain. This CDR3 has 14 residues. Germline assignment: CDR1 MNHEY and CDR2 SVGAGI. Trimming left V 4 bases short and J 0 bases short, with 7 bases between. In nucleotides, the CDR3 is TGTGCCAGCAGTTGGACGAGCTCCTACAATGAGCAGTTCTTC. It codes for CASSWTSSYNEQFF.

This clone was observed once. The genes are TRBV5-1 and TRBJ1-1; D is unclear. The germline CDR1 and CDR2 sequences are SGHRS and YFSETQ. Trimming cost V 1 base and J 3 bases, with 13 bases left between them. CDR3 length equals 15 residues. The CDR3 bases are TGCGCCAGCAGCTTGCGGTACGTCGGGGACACTGAAGCTTTCTTT. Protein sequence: CASSLRYVGDTEAFF.

The CDR3 sequence: CASSAPGGSGEQYV. The CDR3 DNA is TGTGCCAGCAGTGCTCCGGGAGGCTCGGGAGAGCAGTACGTC. The V call is TRBV6-6, the J call TRBJ2-7; 7 nucleotides align to TRBD2. The CDR3 covers 14 residues. Trimming cost V 5 bases and J 7 bases; bases outside gene matches: 11. Germline assignment: CDR1 MNHNY and CDR2 SVGAGI (reference sequence).

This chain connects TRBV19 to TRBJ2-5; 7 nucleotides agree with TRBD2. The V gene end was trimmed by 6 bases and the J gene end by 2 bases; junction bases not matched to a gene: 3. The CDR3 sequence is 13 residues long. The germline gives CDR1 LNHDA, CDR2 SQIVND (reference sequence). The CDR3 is CASRRGLQETQYF. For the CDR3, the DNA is TGTGCCAGTAGGAGGGGACTACAAGAGACCCAGTACTTC.

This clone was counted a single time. The CDR3 nucleotides read TGTGCCACCAGCACCGAAACGAAGGGTCAGCCCCAGCATTTT. This encodes CATSTETKGQPQHF. The chain links TRBV15 to TRBJ1-5, with no clear D. The CDR3 spans 14 residues. V lost 4 bases and J lost 6, with 13 bases in between. CDR1 LNHNV and CDR2 YYDKDF come from the germline V gene (reference sequence).

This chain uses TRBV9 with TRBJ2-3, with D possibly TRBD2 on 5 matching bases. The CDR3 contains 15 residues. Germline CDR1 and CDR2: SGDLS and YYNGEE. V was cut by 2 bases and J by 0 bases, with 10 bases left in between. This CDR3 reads CASSVEDGSTDTQYF. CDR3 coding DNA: TGTGCCAGCAGCGTGGAGGACGGAAGCACAGATACGCAGTATTTT.

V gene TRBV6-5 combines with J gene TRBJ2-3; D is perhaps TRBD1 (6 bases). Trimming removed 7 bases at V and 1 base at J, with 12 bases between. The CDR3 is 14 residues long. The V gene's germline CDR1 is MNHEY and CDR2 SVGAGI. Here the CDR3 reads CASTARTGTDTQYF. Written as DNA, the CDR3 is TGTGCCAGCACCGCGAGGACAGGCACAGATACGCAGTATTTT.

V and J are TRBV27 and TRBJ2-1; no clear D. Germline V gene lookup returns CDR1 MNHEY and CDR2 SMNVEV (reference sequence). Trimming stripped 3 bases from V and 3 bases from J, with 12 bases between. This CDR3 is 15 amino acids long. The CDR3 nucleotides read TGTGCCAGCAGTTTGGAGCCTAACGTCTACAATGAGCAGTTCTTC. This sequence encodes CASSLEPNVYNEQFF.

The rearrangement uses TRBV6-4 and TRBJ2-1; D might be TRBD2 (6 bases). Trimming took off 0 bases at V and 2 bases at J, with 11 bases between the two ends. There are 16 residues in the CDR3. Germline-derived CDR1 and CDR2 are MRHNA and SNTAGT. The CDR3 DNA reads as TGTGCCAGCAGTGACTCGACCGGAGGGCCCTACAATGAGCAGTTCTTC. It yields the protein CASSDSTGGPYNEQFF.

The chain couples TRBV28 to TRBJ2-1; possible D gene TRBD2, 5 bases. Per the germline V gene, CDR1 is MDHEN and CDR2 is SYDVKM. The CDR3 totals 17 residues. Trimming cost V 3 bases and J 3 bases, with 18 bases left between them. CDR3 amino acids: CASSLASSLFFYNEQFF. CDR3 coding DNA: TGTGCCAGCAGTTTGGCTAGCTCCCTATTTTTCTACAATGAGCAGTTCTTC.

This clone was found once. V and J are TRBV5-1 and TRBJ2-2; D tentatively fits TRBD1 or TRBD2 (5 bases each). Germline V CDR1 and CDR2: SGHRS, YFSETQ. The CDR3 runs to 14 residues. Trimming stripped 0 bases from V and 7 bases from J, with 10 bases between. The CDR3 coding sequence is TGCGCCAGCAGCTTGGTAGAGGGGAACGGGGAGCTGTTTTTT. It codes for CASSLVEGNGELFF.

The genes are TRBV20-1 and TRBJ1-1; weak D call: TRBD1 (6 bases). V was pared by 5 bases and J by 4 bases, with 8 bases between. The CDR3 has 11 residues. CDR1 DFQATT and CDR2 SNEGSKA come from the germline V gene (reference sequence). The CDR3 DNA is TGCAGTGCTCGAGGGGGCACTGAAGCTTTCTTT. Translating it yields CSARGGTEAFF.

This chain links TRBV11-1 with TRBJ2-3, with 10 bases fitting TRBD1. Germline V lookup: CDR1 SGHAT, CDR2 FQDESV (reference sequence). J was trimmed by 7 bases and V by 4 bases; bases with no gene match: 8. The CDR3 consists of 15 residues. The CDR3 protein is CASSSRDRGLYTQYF. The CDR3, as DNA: TGTGCCAGCAGCTCCCGGGACAGGGGACTCTATACGCAGTATTTT.

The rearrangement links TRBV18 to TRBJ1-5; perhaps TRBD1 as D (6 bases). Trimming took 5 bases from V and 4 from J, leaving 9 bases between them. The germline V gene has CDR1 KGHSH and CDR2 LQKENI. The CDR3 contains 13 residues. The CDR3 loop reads CASSGDRNQPQHF. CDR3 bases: TGTGCCAGCTCAGGAGACAGGAATCAGCCCCAGCATTTT.

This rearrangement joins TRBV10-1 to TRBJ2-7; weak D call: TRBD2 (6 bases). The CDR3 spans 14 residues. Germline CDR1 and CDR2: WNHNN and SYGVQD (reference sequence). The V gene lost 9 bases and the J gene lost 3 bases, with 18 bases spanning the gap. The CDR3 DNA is TGCGCCAGTTCCCAGGCGGGGAATCTCTACGAGCAGTACTTC. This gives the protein CASSQAGNLYEQYF.

The CDR3 sequence is CASSEGTGDQPQHF. Here the CDR3 DNA reads TGCGCCAGCAGCGAGGGGACCGGAGATCAGCCCCAGCATTTT. The chain is built from TRBV4-1 and TRBJ1-5; D may be TRBD1 (5 bases). Trimming left V 5 bases short and J 5 bases short, with 13 bases between. This CDR3 comprises 14 residues. Germline-derived CDR1 and CDR2 are MGHRA and YSYEKL.

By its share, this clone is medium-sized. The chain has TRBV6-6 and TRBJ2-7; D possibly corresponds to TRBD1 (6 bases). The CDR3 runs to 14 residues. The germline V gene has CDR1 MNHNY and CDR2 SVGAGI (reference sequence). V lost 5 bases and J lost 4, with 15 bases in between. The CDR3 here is CASSRGLGQYEQYV. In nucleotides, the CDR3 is TGTGCCAGCAGTAGGGGTTTAGGACAGTACGAGCAGTACGTC.

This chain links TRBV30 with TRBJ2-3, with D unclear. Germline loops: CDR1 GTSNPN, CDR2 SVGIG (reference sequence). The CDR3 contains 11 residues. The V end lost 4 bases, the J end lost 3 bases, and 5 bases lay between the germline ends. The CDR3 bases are TGTGCCTGGAAAACTACAGATACGCAGTATTTT. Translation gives CAWKTTDTQYF.

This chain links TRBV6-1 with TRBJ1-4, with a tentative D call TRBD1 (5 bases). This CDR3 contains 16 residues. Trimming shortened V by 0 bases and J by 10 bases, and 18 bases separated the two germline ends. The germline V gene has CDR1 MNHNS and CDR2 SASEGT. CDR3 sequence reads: CASSEALAGNLGKLFF. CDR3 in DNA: TGTGCCAGCAGTGAAGCGCTGGCAGGGAATTTGGGAAAACTGTTTTTT.